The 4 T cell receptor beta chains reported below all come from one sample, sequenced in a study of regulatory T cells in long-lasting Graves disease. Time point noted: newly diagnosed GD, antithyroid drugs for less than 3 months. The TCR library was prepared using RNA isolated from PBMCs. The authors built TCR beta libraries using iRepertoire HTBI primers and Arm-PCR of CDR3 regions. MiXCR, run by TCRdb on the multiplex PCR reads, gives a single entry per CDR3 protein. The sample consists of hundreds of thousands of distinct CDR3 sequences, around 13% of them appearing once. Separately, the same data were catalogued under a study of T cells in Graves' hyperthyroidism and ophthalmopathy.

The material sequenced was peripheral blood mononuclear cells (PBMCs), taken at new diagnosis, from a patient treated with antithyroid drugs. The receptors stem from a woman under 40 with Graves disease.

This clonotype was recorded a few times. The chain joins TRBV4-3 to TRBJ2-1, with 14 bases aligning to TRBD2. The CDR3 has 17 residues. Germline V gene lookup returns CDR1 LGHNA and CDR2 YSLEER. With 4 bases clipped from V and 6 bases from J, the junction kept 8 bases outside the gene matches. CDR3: CASSPREGLAGVNEQFF. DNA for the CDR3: TGCGCCAGCAGCCCGCGTGAGGGACTAGCGGGAGTCAATGAGCAGTTCTTC.

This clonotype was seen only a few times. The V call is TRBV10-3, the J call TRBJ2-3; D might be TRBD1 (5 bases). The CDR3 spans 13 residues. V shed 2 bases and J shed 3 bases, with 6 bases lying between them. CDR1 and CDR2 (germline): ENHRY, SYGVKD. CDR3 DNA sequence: TGTGCCATCAGTGAGGCAGGGACAGATACGCAGTATTTT. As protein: CAISEAGTDTQYF.

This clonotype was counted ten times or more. Here the CDR3 reads CASSYAPRWGGDGGYTF. The CDR3 DNA is TGTGCCAGCAGTTACGCTCCCCGTTGGGGGGGGGATGGTGGCTACACCTTC. The rearrangement joins TRBV28 to TRBJ1-2; possibly TRBD1 for D (5 bases). V was pared by 4 bases and J by 7 bases, with 25 bases between. The CDR3 consists of 17 residues. The germline CDR1 and CDR2 sequences are MDHEN and SYDVKM.

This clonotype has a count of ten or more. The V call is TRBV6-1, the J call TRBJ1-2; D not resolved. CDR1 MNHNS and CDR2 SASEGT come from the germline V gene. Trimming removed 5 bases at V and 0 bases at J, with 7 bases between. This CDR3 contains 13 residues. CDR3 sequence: CASSPNANYGYTF. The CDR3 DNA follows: TGTGCCAGCAGTCCGAACGCTAACTATGGCTACACCTTC.